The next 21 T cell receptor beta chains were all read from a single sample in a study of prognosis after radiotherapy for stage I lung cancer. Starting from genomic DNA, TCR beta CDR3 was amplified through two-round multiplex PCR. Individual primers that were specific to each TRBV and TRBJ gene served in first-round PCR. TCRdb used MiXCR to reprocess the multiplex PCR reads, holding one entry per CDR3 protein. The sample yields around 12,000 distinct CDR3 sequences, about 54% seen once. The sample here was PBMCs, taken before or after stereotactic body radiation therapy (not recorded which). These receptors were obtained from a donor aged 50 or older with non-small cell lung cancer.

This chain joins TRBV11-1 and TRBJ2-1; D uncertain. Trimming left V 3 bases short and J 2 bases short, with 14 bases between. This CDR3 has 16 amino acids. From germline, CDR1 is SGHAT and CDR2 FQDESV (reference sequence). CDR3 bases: TGTGCCAGCAGCTTGACGGCTGACCCTGCCTACAATGAGCAGTTCTTC. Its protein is CASSLTADPAYNEQFF.

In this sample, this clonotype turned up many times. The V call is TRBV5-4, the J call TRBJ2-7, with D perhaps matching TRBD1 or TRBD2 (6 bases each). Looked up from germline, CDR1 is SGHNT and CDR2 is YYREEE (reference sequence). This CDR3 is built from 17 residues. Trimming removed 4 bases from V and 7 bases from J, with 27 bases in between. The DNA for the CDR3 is TGTGCCAGCAGCCCCCCAGGGGCCGCCTCCGGGAGTCGGGAGCAGTACTTC. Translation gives CASSPPGAASGSREQYF.

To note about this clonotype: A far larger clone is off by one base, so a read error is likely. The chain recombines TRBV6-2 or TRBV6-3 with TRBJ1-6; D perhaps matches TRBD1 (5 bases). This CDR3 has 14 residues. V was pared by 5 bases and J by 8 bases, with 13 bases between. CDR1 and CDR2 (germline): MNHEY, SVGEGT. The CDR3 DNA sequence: TGTGCCAGCAGTGAGGGGAGTATTGATTCACCCCTCCACTTT. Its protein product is CASSEGSIDSPLHF.

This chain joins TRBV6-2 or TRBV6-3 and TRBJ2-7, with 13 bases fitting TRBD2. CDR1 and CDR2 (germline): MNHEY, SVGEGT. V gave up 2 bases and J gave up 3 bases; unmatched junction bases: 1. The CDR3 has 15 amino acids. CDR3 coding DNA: TGTGCCAGCAGTTACGGACTAGCGGGAGACTACGAGCAGTACTTC. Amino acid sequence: CASSYGLAGDYEQYF.

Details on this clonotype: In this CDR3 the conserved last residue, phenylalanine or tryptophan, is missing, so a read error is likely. CDR3 DNA: TGTGTCAGTAACCCCAGCTTAAACTATGGCTACACCCTC. This codes for CVSNPSLNYGYTL. The chain has TRBV19 and TRBJ1-2; D call uncertain. CDR3 size: 13 residues. Germline assignment: CDR1 LNHDA and CDR2 SQIVND (reference sequence).

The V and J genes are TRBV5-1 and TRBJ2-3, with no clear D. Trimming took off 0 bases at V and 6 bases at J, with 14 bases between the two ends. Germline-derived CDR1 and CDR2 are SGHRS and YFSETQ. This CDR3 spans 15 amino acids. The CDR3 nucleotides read TGCGCCAGCAGCTTGGCAGACCTTATTGGGGATACGCAGTATTTT. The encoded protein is CASSLADLIGDTQYF.

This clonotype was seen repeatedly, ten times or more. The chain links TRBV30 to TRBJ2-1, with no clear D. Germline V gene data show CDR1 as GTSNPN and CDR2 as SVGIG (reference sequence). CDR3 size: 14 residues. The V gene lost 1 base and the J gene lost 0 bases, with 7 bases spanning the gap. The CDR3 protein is CAWSARNSYNEQFF. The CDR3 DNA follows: TGTGCCTGGAGTGCCAGAAACTCCTACAATGAGCAGTTCTTC.

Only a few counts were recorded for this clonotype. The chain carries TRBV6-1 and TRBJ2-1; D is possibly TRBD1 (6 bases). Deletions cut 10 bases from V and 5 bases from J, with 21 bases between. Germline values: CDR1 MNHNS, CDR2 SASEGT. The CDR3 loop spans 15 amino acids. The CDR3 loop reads CATSTLNRDNNEQFF. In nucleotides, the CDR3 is TGTGCCACCTCCACCCTCAACAGGGATAACAATGAGCAGTTCTTC.

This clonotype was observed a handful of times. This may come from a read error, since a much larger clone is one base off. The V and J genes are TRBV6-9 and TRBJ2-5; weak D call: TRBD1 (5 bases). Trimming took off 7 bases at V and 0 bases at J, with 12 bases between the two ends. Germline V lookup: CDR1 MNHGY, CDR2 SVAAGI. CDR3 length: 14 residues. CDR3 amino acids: CASIYRSDQETQYF. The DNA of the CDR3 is TGTGCCAGCATTTACAGGTCAGACCAAGAGACCCAGTACTTC.

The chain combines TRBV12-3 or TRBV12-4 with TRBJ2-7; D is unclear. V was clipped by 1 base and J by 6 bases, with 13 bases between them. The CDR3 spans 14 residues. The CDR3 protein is CASSLGGFSGEQYF. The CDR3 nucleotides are TGTGCCAGCAGTTTAGGCGGTTTCTCGGGCGAGCAGTACTTC.

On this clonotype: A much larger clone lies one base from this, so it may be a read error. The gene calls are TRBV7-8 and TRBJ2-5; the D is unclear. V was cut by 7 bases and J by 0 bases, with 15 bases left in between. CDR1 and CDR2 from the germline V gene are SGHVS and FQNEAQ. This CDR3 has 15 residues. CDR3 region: CASTRWVGHQETQYF. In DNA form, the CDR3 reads TGTGCCAGCACCCGGTGGGTGGGTCACCAAGAGACCCAGTACTTC.

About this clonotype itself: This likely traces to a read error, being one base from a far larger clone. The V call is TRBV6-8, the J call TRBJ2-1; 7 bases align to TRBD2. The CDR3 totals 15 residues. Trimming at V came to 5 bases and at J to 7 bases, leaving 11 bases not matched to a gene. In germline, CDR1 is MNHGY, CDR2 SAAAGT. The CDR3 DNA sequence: TGTGCCAGCAGTCACCGAGGGAGGGTGCGGAATGAGCAGTTCTTC. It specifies CASSHRGRVRNEQFF.

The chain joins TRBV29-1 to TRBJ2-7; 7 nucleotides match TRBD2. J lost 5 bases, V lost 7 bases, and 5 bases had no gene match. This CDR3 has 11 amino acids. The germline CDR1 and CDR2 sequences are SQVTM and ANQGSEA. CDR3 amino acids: CSAGEGHEQYF. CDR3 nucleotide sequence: TGCAGCGCCGGGGAGGGTCACGAGCAGTACTTC.

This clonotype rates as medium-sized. Here the CDR3 DNA reads TGTGCCAGCAGGCAGACCGGGACAGGGGGCGAGCAGTACTTC. As protein: CASRQTGTGGEQYF. The chain employs TRBV6-2 or TRBV6-3 and TRBJ2-7, with TRBD1 matching over 11 bases. The CDR3 covers 14 residues. Germline V gives CDR1 MNHEY, CDR2 SVGEGT. The V segment lost 6 bases and the J segment 6 bases; nucleotides outside the gene matches: 7.

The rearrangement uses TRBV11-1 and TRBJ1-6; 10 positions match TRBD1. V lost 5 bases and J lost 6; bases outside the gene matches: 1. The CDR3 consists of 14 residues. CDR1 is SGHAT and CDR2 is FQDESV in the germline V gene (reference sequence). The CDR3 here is CASSRDRGNSPLHF. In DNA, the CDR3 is TGTGCCAGCAGCCGGGACAGGGGTAATTCACCCCTCCACTTT.

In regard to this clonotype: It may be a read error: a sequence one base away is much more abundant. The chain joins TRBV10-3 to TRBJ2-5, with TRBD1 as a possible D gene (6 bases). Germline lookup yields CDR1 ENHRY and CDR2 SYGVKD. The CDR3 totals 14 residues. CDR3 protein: CAISLNRDQENQYF. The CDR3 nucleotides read TGTGCCATCAGTCTTAACAGGGACCAAGAGAACCAGTACTTC.

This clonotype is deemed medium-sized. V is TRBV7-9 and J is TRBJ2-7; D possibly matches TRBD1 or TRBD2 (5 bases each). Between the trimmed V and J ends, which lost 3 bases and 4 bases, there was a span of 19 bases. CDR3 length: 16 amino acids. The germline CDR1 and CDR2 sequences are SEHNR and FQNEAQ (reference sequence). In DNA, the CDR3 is TGTGCCAGCAGCTTCCTCGCAGGGACCCTCGGATACGAGCAGTACTTC. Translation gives CASSFLAGTLGYEQYF.

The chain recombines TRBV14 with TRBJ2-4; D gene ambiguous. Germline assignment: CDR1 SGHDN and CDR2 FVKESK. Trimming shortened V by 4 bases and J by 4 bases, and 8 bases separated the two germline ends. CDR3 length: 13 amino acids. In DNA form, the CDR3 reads TGTGCCAGCAGCCCCGGCCAGAAAAACATTCAGTACTTC. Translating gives CASSPGQKNIQYF.

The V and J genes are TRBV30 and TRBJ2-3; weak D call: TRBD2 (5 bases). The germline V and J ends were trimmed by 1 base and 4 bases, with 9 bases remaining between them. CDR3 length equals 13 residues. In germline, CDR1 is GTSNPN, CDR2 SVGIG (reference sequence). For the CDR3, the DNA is TGTGCCTGGAGTGGCGGAGCGGCAGATACGCAGTATTTT. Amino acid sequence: CAWSGGAADTQYF. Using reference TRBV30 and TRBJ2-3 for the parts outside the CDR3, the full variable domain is SQTIHQWPATLVQPVGSPLSLECTVEGTSNPNLYWYRQAAGRGLQLLFYSVGIGQISSEVPQNLSASRPQDRQFILSSKKLLLSDSGFYLCAWSGGAADTQYFGPGTRLTVL.

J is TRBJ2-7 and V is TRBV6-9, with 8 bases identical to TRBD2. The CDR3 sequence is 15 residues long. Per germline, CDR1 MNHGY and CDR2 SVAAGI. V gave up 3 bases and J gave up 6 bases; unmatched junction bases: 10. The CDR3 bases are TGTGCCAGCAGTTACGGGTCGGGAGGGCCCCGCGAGCAGTACTTC. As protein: CASSYGSGGPREQYF.

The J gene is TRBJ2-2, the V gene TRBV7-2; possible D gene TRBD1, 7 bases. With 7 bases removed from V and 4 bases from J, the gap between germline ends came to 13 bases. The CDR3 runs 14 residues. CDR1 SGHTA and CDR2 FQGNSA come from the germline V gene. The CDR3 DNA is TGTGCCAGCACCGACAGGGAGGTCACCGGGGAGCTGTTTTTT. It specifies CASTDREVTGELFF.